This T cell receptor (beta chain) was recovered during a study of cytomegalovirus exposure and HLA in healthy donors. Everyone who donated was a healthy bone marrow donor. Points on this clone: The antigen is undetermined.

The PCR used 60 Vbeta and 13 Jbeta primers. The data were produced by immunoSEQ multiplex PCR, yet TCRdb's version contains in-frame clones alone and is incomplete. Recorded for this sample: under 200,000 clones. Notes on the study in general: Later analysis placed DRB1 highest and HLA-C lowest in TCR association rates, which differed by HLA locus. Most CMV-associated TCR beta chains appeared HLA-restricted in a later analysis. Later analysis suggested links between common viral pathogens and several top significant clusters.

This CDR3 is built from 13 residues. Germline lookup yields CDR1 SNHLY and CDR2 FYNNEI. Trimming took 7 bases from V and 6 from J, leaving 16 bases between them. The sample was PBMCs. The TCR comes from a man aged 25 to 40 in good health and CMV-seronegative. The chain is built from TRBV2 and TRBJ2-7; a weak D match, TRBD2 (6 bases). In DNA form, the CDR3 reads TGTGCCAGCACCCCCTTCAGGAGGGGCGAGCAGTACTTC. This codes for CASTPFRRGEQYF.